The T cell receptor (beta chain) under discussion was sequenced for a study of blood T cell repertoires in COVID-19. Study-level background: The United States, Italy and Spain supplied acute and convalescent COVID-19 samples. Sources were T cells, B-cell-depleted T cells, or PBMCs; the material itself was cDNA or gDNA.

As originally analysed: Estimation of nucleated cell counts was performed using reference gene primer amplification. Some clones are missing from TCRdb's copy, which holds only in-frame ones; the method was immunoSEQ multiplex PCR. V and J calls and clone size are copied from that table; D and trimming were computed from the DNA. The repertoire holds approximately 94,000 clones, with approximately 84% as singletons. The CDR3 totals 14 residues. Germline V gene data show CDR1 as KGHSH and CDR2 as LQKENI. Losses at the gene ends were 6 bases for V and 5 bases for J; bases not matched to a gene: 7. This clone came up a few times.

This sequence joins TRBV18 and TRBJ2-4, with 7 bases lining up with TRBD1. Specimen: peripheral blood. The receptor was isolated from a man in his thirties or forties in a cohort sampled during active COVID-19. The CDR3 DNA sequence: TGTGCCAGCTCGGCGAACAGGGGCCAAAACATTCAGTACTTC. This encodes CASSANRGQNIQYF.